The sample holds one count of the clone carrying this T cell receptor beta chain. Its antigen is unidentified. This specimen comes from a study of cytomegalovirus exposure and HLA in healthy donors. For the study at large: The platform used for the roughly 130 validation repertoires matched that of the approximately 640 first-cohort repertoires, a later analysis reported. Study-wide findings and caveats: Among TCR beta chains, those listed as cytomegalovirus-associated numbered roughly 150.

Sequenced by immunoSEQ multiplex PCR; TCRdb stores in-frame clones only, minus some. The sample contains about 310,000 clones, 88% of which appear only once. The study drew the donors from its approximately 110-subject validation cohort, separate from the approximately 700-subject first cohort. Sample: PBMCs. This TCR was sampled from a man aged 25 to 40 in good health and CMV-seronegative.

In DNA, the CDR3 is TGTGCCAGCAGTAGTGGGCGGGGGGGCCGAGAGACCCAGTACTTC. Its translation is CASSSGRGGRETQYF. This chain links TRBV6-5 with TRBJ2-5, with TRBD2 matching over 9 bases. The CDR3 totals 15 residues. Trimming took 5 bases from V and 4 from J; bases not matched to a gene: 8. Per germline, CDR1 MNHEY and CDR2 SVGAGI.